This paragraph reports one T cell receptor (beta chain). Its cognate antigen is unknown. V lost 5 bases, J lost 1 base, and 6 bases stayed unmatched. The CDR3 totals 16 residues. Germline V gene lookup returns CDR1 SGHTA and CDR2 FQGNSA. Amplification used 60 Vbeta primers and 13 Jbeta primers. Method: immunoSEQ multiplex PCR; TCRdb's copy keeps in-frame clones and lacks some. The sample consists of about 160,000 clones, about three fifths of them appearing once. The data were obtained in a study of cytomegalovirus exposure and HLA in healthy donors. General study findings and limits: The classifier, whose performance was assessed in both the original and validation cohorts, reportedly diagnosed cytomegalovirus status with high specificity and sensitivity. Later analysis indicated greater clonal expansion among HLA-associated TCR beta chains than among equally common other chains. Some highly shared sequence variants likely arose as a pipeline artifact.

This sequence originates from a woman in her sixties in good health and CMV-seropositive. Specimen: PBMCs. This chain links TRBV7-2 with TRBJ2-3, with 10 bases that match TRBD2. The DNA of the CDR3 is TGTGCCAGCAGCCCCAGACTAGCGGGCGGCACAGATACGCAGTATTTT. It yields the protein CASSPRLAGGTDTQYF.